The 2 T cell receptor beta chains below come from one sample, sequenced in a study of tumor and adjacent non-tumor tissue in lung cancer. The library came from three nested PCR rounds adapted from ARM-PCR protocols. A single record per CDR3 protein comes from TCRdb applying MiXCR to the multiplex PCR reads. The sample yields approximately 100,000 distinct CDR3 sequences, about 75% seen once. This sample's RNA came from whole unsorted tissue. Material for sequencing was lung tumor tissue. All receptors derive from a woman aged 60-75 years with non-small cell lung cancer.

The rearrangement joins TRBV29-1 to TRBJ1-1; 8 nucleotides match TRBD1. CDR1 is SQVTM, CDR2 ANQGSEA, per germline. The CDR3 consists of 13 residues. As DNA, the CDR3 is TGCAACTCTCGACAGGGGATGAACACTGAAGCTTTCTTT. It is translated as CNSRQGMNTEAFF.

This clonotype was counted a single time. One end of the junction varies from germline; a read error may be responsible. The chain combines TRBV5-4 with TRBJ2-2; a weak D match, TRBD2 (5 bases). This CDR3 has 13 residues. Germline V lookup: CDR1 SGHNT, CDR2 YYREEE (reference sequence). Here the CDR3 reads CASSLEGPGELRF. DNA for the CDR3: TGTGCCAGCAGCTTGGAAGGCCCCGGGGAGCTGCGTTTT.